The text below deals with one T cell receptor (beta chain). Authors' data handling: Estimated nucleated cell counts came from reference gene primer amplification. Sequenced by immunoSEQ multiplex PCR; TCRdb stores in-frame clones only, minus some. That table gives V, J and clone size, and the DNA gave D and trimming. The sample contains about 160,000 clones, 80% to 90% of which appear only once. This specimen belongs to a study of blood T cell repertoires in COVID-19. CDR1 PRHDT and CDR2 FYEKMQ come from the germline V gene (reference sequence). V lost 4 bases and J 6 bases, leaving 15 bases between the germline ends. This CDR3 is 15 amino acids long.

The rearrangement uses TRBV13 and TRBJ1-4; D might be TRBD1 (6 bases). The material sequenced was peripheral blood. The TCR sequence derives from a man aged 65 to 85 with acute or convalescent COVID-19. DNA of the CDR3: TGTGCCAGCAGCTCTACTGGGCCAGGGGATGAAAAACTGTTTTTT. Translated: CASSSTGPGDEKLFF.